One sample yielded the 14 T cell receptor beta chains listed below, sequenced in a study of T cell responses to AZD1222 COVID-19 vaccine (dated by TCRdb to the early 2020s). The method was the immunoSEQ multiplex PCR assay. Entries here come from immuneACCESS through TCRdb and include only in-frame sequences with V and J called. Some clones fail to appear in such tables; in the studies checked, an unresolved V gene covers under half of the shortfall, and the cause of the remainder is unknown. This sample gives some 110,000 clones in total; 88% of them show up just once. Around 9.6% of the sample belongs to the ten largest clones. The intended sense of this specimen's time point label: baseline before first vaccination. The starting material was peripheral blood, obtained on day 0 of AZD1222 vaccination. The receptors stem from an adult in good health.

V usage is TRBV30 and J usage is TRBJ1-5; TRBD1 is a possible D gene (6 bases). Germline CDR1 GTSNPN, CDR2 SVGIG (reference sequence). This CDR3 comprises 12 residues. V lost 8 bases to trimming and J lost 8 bases, with 16 bases between them. The CDR3 coding sequence is TGTGCCGGCAACAGGGAAGGAGAGCCCCAGCATTTT. This translates into CAGNREGEPQHF.

V and J are TRBV28 and TRBJ1-2, with no clear D. Deletions cut 3 bases from V and 8 bases from J, with 10 bases between. This CDR3 has 12 residues. Germline V gene lookup returns CDR1 MDHEN and CDR2 SYDVKM. DNA of the CDR3: TGTGCCAGCAGTTTGCGGCGTGAAGGCTACACCTTC. It is translated as CASSLRREGYTF.

The chain joins TRBV6-6 to TRBJ1-4; D is perhaps TRBD1 (5 bases). V gave up 2 bases and J gave up 7 bases, with 14 bases separating them. This CDR3 has 15 residues. Germline CDR1 MNHNY, CDR2 SVGAGI (reference sequence). CDR3 protein: CASSYDGSRGEKLFF. Here the CDR3 DNA reads TGTGCCAGCAGTTACGATGGGTCGAGGGGTGAAAAACTGTTTTTT.

V is TRBV7-3 and J is TRBJ2-2; 7 nucleotides align to TRBD1. Germline V gene lookup returns CDR1 SGHTA and CDR2 FQGTGA. There are 15 residues in the CDR3. V trimming: 1 base; J trimming: 5 bases; junction bases outside the gene matches: 4. CDR3 amino acids: CASSLKTGWTGELFF. DNA of the CDR3: TGTGCCAGCAGCTTAAAGACAGGGTGGACCGGGGAGCTGTTTTTT.

The chain joins TRBV15 to TRBJ2-2; 7 bases fit TRBD1. This CDR3 is 17 amino acids long. The trim removed 3 bases at V and 3 bases at J, leaving 10 bases unmatched. The germline V gene encodes CDR1 LNHNV and CDR2 YYDKDF (reference sequence). CDR3 in amino acids: CATSSRLGTEDTGELFF. CDR3 sequence (DNA): TGTGCCACCAGCAGCCGACTGGGGACAGAGGACACCGGGGAGCTGTTTTTT.

The chain couples TRBV18 to TRBJ2-1; 8 bases are shared with TRBD1. This CDR3 comprises 19 residues. Germline V CDR1 and CDR2: KGHSH, LQKENI. Trimming took 5 bases from V and 0 from J; bases not matched to a gene: 15. The CDR3 here is CASSTRTGMRGSSYNEQFF. The CDR3 DNA reads as TGTGCCAGCTCAACGAGGACAGGGATGAGGGGAAGCTCCTACAATGAGCAGTTCTTC.

This chain links TRBV15 with TRBJ2-5, with D maybe TRBD2 (5 bases). Germline values: CDR1 LNHNV, CDR2 YYDKDF (reference sequence). Trimming shortened V by 0 bases and J by 5 bases, and 7 bases separated the two germline ends. The CDR3 loop spans 13 amino acids. The CDR3 protein is CATSRDVAETQYF. CDR3 DNA sequence: TGTGCCACCAGCAGAGATGTAGCGGAGACCCAGTACTTC.

J is TRBJ2-6 and V is TRBV7-2; TRBD1 agrees at 9 bases. In germline, CDR1 is SGHTA, CDR2 FQGNSA. CDR3 length equals 16 residues. The trim removed 5 bases at V and 3 bases at J, leaving 5 bases unmatched. CDR3 residues: CASSQQGALGANVLTF. The CDR3 nucleotides read TGTGCCAGCAGCCAACAGGGGGCGCTTGGGGCCAACGTCCTGACTTTC.

In this sample, this clone is medium-sized (0.01 to 0.1%). Different DNA sequences within this sample yield the same CDR3. V and J are TRBV11-2 and TRBJ1-2; D is possibly TRBD1 (5 bases). There are 13 residues in the CDR3. The germline CDR1 and CDR2 sequences are SGHAT and FQNNGV. V was clipped by 5 bases and J by 3 bases, with 10 bases between them. CDR3 protein: CASSPGQDYGYTF. The CDR3 DNA is TGTGCCAGCAGCCCTGGACAAGACTATGGCTACACCTTC. Full variable domain (rest looked up from reference TRBV11-2 and TRBJ1-2): EAGVAQSPRYKIIEKRQSVAFWCNPISGHATLYWYQQILGQGPKLLIQFQNNGVVDDSQLPKDRFSAERLKGVDSTLKIQPAKLEDSAVYLCASSPGQDYGYTFGSGTRLTVV.

V usage is TRBV3-1 (or the pseudogene TRBV3-2) and J usage is TRBJ1-3; a possible D gene is TRBD1 (5 bases). V was cut by 1 base and J by 1 base, with 8 bases left in between. Germline V CDR1 and CDR2: LGHDT, YNNKEL (reference sequence). There are 15 residues in the CDR3. CDR3 sequence reads: CASSQGRASGNTIYF. The CDR3 nucleotides are TGTGCCAGCAGCCAAGGCAGGGCTTCTGGAAACACCATATATTTT.

V and J are TRBV3-1 (or the pseudogene TRBV3-2) and TRBJ1-1; 9 nucleotides line up with TRBD1. Trimming removed 3 bases from V and 8 bases from J; junction bases left unmatched: 10. Germline CDR1 is LGHDT and CDR2 is YNNKEL (reference sequence). CDR3 length: 15 amino acids. This CDR3 is CASSQSGTGRWEAFF. Here the CDR3 DNA reads TGTGCCAGCAGCCAGTCCGGGACAGGGCGCTGGGAAGCTTTCTTT.

V gene TRBV7-9 combines with J gene TRBJ2-5; 16 bases line up with TRBD2. Germline V gene data show CDR1 as SEHNR and CDR2 as FQNEAQ (reference sequence). CDR3 size: 19 residues. The V segment lost 4 bases and the J segment 1 base; nucleotides outside the gene matches: 9. CDR3 DNA sequence: TGTGCCAGCAGCTACCCCGGGACTAGCGGGAGGGCCTCCCAAGAGACCCAGTACTTC. Its translation is CASSYPGTSGRASQETQYF.

This sequence joins TRBV7-7 and TRBJ2-5; tentatively, D is TRBD1 or TRBD2 (5 bases each). From germline, CDR1 is SSHAT and CDR2 FNYEAQ (reference sequence). V shed 2 bases and J shed 5 bases, with 15 bases lying between them. CDR3 length: 15 residues. The CDR3 here is CASSLRDLSAETQYF. The CDR3 DNA sequence: TGTGCCAGCAGCTTAAGGGACCTCTCGGCGGAGACCCAGTACTTC. The whole variable domain, filled in from reference TRBV7-7 and TRBJ2-5, reads GAGVSQSPRYKVTKRGQDVTLRCDPISSHATLYWYQQALGQGPEFLTYFNYEAQPDKSGLPSDRFSAERPEGSISTLTIQRTEQRDSAMYRCASSLRDLSAETQYFGPGTRLLVL.

The chain carries TRBV3-1 (or the pseudogene TRBV3-2) and TRBJ2-1, with D tentatively TRBD2 (6 bases). Germline V gene sequence: CDR1 LGHDT, CDR2 YNNKEL (reference sequence). V lost 4 bases, J lost 8 bases, and 6 bases lay in between. This CDR3 has 11 residues. The CDR3 region is CASSRGDEQFF. The CDR3 bases are TGTGCCAGCAGCCGGGGGGATGAGCAGTTCTTC.